Listed below are T cell receptor beta chains from one sample, sequenced in a study of cytotoxic CD8 clonotypes in ibrutinib-treated CLL. Assay used: immunoSEQ multiplex PCR; TCRdb lists only in-frame clones, some missing. This repertoire shows 150,000 to 200,000 clones, roughly 88% found once; its top ten account for around 3.1%. Here the sequenced sample was PBMCs, taken at disease progression, from a patient treated with ibrutinib. These receptors came from a human donor with chronic lymphocytic leukemia. Both conserved end residues are part of each CDR3. A D gene is named only where the DNA matches it firmly. Clone size, where shown, is once, few, many, or a class for clones that have expanded.

V	size	D	J	length	CDR3	DNA
TRBV19	-	-	TRBJ2-7	15	CASSIPGTQNYEQYF	TGTGCCAGTAGTATCCCCGGGACTCAAAACTACGAGCAGTACTTC
TRBV30	-	-	TRBJ1-4	13	CAWSFIFNEKLFF	TGTGCCTGGAGTTTTATTTTTAATGAAAAACTGTTTTTT
TRBV9	once	-	TRBJ2-3	11	CASSDTDTQYF	TGTGCCAGCAGCGACACAGATACGCAGTATTTT
TRBV29-1	-	TRBD2	TRBJ2-3	14	CSVVGGRATDTQYF	TGCAGCGTTGTGGGCGGGAGGGCCACAGATACGCAGTATTTT
TRBV27	-	TRBD2	TRBJ2-1	16	CASSPIAGGNYNEQFF	TGTGCCAGCAGTCCCATCGCGGGAGGGAATTACAATGAGCAGTTCTTC
TRBV5-6	-	-	TRBJ2-5	15	CASSLEGVPEETQYF	TGTGCCAGCAGCTTGGAAGGGGTACCCGAAGAGACCCAGTACTTC
TRBV2	-	TRBD2	TRBJ2-7	12	CASSGEGRRQYF	TGTGCCAGCAGTGGGGAGGGAAGGCGGCAGTACTTC
TRBV5-1	-	TRBD1	TRBJ2-7	14	CASSSGTGGHEQYF	TGCGCCAGCAGCTCCGGGACAGGGGGCCACGAGCAGTACTTC
TRBV9	-	TRBD2	TRBJ2-5	14	CASSVGGVQETQYF	TGTGCCAGCAGCGTGGGGGGGGTCCAAGAGACCCAGTACTTC
TRBV9	-	-	TRBJ2-3	14	CASSVGTGTDTQYF	TGTGCCAGCAGCGTAGGGACGGGCACAGATACGCAGTATTTT
TRBV19	-	TRBD1	TRBJ2-2	18	CASSISGQGAVNTGELFF	TGTGCCAGTAGTATCTCGGGACAGGGGGCTGTGAACACCGGGGAGCTGTTTTTT
TRBV5-1	few	-	TRBJ2-2	16	CASSPGLPINTGELFF	TGCGCCAGCAGCCCGGGACTCCCGATCAACACCGGGGAGCTGTTTTTT
TRBV16	-	-	TRBJ2-7	15	CASSQGWEPPSYQYF	TGTGCCAGCAGCCAGGGGTGGGAGCCACCCTCTTACCAGTACTTC
TRBV11-3	-	-	TRBJ1-1	15	CASSLGMTENTEAFF	TGTGCCAGCAGCTTAGGAATGACAGAGAACACTGAAGCTTTCTTT
TRBV30	few	-	TRBJ1-2	13	CAWSRSPNYGYTF	TGTGCCTGGTCCCGTTCACCGAACTATGGCTACACCTTC
TRBV19	-	TRBD1	TRBJ2-7	13	CASTRTGYDEQYF	TGTGCCAGTACCCGGACAGGGTATGACGAGCAGTACTTC
TRBV5-1	-	-	TRBJ1-1	13	CASSFMVNTEAFF	TGCGCCAGCAGCTTTATGGTGAACACTGAAGCTTTCTTT
TRBV7-2	-	-	TRBJ2-7	11	CASSFGGEQYF	TGTGCCAGCAGCTTTGGGGGCGAGCAGTACTTC
TRBV19	-	TRBD1	TRBJ1-2	14	CASIGTGSFGGYTF	TGTGCCAGTATAGGGACAGGGTCTTTCGGTGGCTACACCTTC
TRBV29-1	-	-	TRBJ2-2	13	CSVDGGGTGELFF	TGCAGCGTTGACGGGGGTGGTACCGGGGAGCTGTTTTTT
TRBV5-4	-	-	TRBJ1-5	13	CASSAGYNQPQHF	TGTGCCAGCAGCGCAGGATACAATCAGCCCCAGCATTTT
TRBV19	-	-	TRBJ1-5	15	CASSIDRSGNQPQHF	TGTGCCAGTAGTATAGATCGTTCGGGGAATCAGCCCCAGCATTTT
TRBV5-5	-	TRBD1	TRBJ2-7	15	CASSRGTGLSYEQYF	TGTGCCAGCAGCCGCGGGACAGGGTTGAGCTACGAGCAGTACTTC
TRBV19	-	-	TRBJ1-4	16	CASSMRQGSTNEKLFF	TGTGCCAGTAGTATGAGGCAGGGGTCAACTAATGAAAAACTGTTTTTT